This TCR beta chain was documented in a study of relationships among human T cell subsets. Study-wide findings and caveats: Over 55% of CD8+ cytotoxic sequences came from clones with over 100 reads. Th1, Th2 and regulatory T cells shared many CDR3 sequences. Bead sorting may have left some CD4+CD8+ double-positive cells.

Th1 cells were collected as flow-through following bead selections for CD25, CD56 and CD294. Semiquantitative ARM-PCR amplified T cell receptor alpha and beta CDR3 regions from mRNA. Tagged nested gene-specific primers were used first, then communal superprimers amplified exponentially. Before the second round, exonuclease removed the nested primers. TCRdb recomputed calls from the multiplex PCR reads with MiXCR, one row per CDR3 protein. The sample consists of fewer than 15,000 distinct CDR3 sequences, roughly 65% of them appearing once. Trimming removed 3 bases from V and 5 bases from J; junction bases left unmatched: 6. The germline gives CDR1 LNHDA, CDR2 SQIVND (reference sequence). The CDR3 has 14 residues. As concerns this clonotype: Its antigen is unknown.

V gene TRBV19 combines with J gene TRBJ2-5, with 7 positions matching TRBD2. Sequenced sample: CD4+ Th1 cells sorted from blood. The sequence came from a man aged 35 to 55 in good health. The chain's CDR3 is CASSIGRERETQYF. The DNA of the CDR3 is TGTGCCAGTAGTATTGGGCGGGAGAGGGAGACCCAGTACTTC.